This T cell receptor beta chain was obtained from a study of T-cell memory formation after mild COVID-19. The wider study: Largely donor-specific sequence clusters came from a couple of donors.

General study points: Largely, contracting CD4+ clones fell within CM and EM, and contracting CD8+ clones within EMRA. Clones contracting over day 15 to 85 were CD4/CD8 balanced, with later expanders leaning CD4+.

TCR alpha and TCR beta cDNA libraries with sample barcodes and UMIs came from 5'RACE using constant-segment primers. Each CDR3 protein is one row after TCRdb ran MiXCR on the 5' RACE reads. The table includes around 80,000 distinct CDR3 sequences, around 13% detected once. Losses at the gene ends were 3 bases for V and 2 bases for J; bases not matched to a gene: 1. The CDR3 runs 14 residues. CDR1 is SEHNR, CDR2 FQNEAQ, per germline (reference sequence). Points on this clonotype: The antigen remains undetermined.

The chain carries TRBV7-9 and TRBJ2-3; 8 bases line up with TRBD1. Sequencing used PBMCs or a T cell subset sorted from them (not recorded which). The origin of this receptor is an adult woman who had mild COVID-19 (a few samples of this study predate the infection). Cell type and time point are not known. CDR3 protein: CASSFRGPTDTQYF. CDR3 nucleotide sequence: TGTGCCAGCAGCTTCAGGGGGCCCACAGATACGCAGTATTTT. Full variable domain (missing parts from reference TRBV7-9 and TRBJ2-3): DTGVSQNPRHKITKRGQNVTFRCDPISEHNRLYWYRQTLGQGPEFLTYFQNEAQLEKSRLLSDRFSAERPKGSFSTLEIQRTEQGDSAMYLCASSFRGPTDTQYFGPGTRLTVL.